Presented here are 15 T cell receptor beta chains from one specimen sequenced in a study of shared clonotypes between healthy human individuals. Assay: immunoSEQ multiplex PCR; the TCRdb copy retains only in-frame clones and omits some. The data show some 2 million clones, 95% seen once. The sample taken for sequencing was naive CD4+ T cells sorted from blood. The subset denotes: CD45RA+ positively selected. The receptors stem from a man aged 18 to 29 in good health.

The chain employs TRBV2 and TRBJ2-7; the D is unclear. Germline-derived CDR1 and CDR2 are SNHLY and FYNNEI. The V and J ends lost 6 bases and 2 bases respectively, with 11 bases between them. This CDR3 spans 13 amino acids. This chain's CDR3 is CASSRITPYEQYF. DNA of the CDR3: TGTGCCAGCAGCCGGATTACCCCCTACGAGCAGTACTTC.

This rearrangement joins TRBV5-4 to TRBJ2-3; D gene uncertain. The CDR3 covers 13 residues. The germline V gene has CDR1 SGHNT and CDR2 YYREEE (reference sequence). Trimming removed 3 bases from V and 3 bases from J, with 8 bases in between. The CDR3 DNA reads TGTGCCAGCAGCTACGACCGAACAGATACGCAGTATTTT. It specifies CASSYDRTDTQYF.

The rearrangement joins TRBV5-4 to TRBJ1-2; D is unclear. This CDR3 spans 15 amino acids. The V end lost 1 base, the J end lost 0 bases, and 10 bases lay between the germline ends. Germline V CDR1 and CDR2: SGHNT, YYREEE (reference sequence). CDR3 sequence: CASSLLGSPNYGYTF. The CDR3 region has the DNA TGTGCCAGCAGCTTGTTAGGCAGTCCTAACTATGGCTACACCTTC. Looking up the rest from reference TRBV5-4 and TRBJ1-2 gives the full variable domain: ETGVTQSPTHLIKTRGQQVTLRCSSQSGHNTVSWYQQALGQGPQFIFQYYREEENGRGNFPPRFSGLQFPNYSSELNVNALELDDSALYLCASSLLGSPNYGYTFGSGTRLTVV.

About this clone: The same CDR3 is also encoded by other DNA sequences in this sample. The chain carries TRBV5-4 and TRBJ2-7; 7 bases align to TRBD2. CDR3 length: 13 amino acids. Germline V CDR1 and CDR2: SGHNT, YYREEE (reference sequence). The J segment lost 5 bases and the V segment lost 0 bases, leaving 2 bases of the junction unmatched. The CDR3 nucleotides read TGTGCCAGCAGCTTGGGTACTAGCGACGAGCAGTACTTC. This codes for CASSLGTSDEQYF.

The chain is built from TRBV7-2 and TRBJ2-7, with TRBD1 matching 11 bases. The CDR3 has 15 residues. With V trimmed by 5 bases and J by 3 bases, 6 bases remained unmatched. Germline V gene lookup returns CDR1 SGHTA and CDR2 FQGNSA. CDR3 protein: CASSPQGTGGYEQYF. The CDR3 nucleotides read TGTGCCAGCAGCCCCCAGGGGACAGGGGGCTACGAGCAGTACTTC.

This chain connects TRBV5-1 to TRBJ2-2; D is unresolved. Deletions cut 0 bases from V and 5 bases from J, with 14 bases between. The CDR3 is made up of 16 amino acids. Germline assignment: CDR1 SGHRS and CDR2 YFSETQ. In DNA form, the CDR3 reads TGCGCCAGCAGCTTGGGCGGATCGGCGTGGACCGGGGAGCTGTTTTTT. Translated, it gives CASSLGGSAWTGELFF.

The CDR3 is CASSRNSDAYEQYF. The DNA of the CDR3 is TGTGCCAGCAGCCGAAATAGCGATGCCTACGAGCAGTACTTC. V and J are TRBV9 and TRBJ2-7, with a weak D call TRBD2 (5 bases). The CDR3 spans 14 residues. CDR1 is SGDLS, CDR2 YYNGEE, per germline. V lost 4 bases to trimming and J lost 2 bases, with 13 bases between them.

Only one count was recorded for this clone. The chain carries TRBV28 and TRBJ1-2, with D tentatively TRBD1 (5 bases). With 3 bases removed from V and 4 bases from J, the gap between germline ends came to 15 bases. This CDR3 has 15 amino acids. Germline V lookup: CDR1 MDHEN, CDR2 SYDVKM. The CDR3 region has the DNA TGTGCCAGCAGTTTGCTTAGGGACCTTACCTATGGCTACACCTTC. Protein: CASSLLRDLTYGYTF.

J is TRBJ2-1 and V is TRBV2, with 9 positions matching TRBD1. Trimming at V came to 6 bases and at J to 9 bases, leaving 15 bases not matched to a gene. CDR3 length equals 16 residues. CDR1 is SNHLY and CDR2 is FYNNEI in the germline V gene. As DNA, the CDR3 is TGTGCCAGCAGCACACTAGGGACAGGGTCGGCACGTGAGCAGTTCTTC. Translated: CASSTLGTGSAREQFF.

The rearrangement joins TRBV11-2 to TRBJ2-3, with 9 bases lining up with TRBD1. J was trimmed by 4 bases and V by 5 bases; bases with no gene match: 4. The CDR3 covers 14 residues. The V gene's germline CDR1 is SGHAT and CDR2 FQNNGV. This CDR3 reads CASSRDRAADTQYF. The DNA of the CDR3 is TGTGCCAGCAGCCGGGACAGGGCGGCAGATACGCAGTATTTT.

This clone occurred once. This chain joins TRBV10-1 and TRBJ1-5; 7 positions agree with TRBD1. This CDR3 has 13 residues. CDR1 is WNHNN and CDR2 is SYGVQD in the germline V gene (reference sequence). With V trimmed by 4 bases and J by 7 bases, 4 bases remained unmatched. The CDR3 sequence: CASSGQGGQPQHF. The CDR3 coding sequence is TGCGCCAGCAGTGGACAGGGCGGACAGCCCCAGCATTTT.

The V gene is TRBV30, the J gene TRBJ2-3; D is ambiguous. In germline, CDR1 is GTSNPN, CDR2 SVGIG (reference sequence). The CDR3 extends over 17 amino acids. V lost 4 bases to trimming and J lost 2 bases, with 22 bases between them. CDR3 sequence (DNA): TGTGCCTGGACGCAGTCGAAAATAGGACGCCACACAGATACGCAGTATTTT. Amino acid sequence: CAWTQSKIGRHTDTQYF.

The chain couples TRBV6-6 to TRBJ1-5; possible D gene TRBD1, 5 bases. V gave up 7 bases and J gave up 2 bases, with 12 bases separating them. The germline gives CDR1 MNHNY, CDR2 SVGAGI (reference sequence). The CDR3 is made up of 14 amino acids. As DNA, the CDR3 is TGTGCCAGCACCATTGGGGCGGGCAATCAGCCCCAGCATTTT. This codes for CASTIGAGNQPQHF.

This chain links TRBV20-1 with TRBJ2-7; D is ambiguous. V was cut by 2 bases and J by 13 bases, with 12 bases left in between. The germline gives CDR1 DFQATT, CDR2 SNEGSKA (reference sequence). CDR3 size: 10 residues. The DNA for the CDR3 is TGCAGTGCTAGACCCCCAGGACCATACTTC. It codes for CSARPPGPYF.

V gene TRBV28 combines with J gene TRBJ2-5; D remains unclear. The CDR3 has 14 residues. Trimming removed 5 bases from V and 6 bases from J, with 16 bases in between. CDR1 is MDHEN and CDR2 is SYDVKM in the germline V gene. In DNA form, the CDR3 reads TGTGCCAGCAGTCTCCCTTACAGTACGAAGACCCAGTACTTC. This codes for CASSLPYSTKTQYF.